This T cell receptor (beta chain) was sequenced during a study of human T cells and chemical hapten exposure. Looking at the study overall: Patches that contained 0.01% DPC were applied to the upper back and read at 6 days. Study conclusions and caveats: No change in TCRs above 1 in 1000 frequency was produced by DPC sensitization. In the PT1 data, expanded TCR counts showed a positive correlation with patch test score. Versus controls, expanded TCRs had significantly more large CDR3 similarity clusters.

Trimming took off 2 bases at V and 10 bases at J, with 14 bases between the two ends. Germline lookup yields CDR1 KGHSH and CDR2 LQKENI. CDR3 size: 14 residues. Time point noted: patch test 2, 6 weeks after DPC sensitization. Treatment: therapeutic diphenylcyclopropenone sensitization with weekly scalp DPC. Using its own MiXCR run on the RACE reads, TCRdb lists one record per CDR3 protein. The table records 360,000 or so distinct CDR3 sequences, over 6% of them present only once. Comment on this clonotype: Its matching antigen is unknown.

The sample consisted of whole blood, taken in connection with sensitization to the hapten diphenylcyclopropenone (DPC). This TCR derives from a woman in her late teens or twenties with alopecia areata. Some clones in this sample may be carry-over from other donors' samples. The chain recombines TRBV18 with TRBJ2-2, with a tentative D call TRBD2 (6 bases). The CDR3 protein is CASSPRGGAEELFF. For the CDR3, the DNA is TGTGCCAGCTCACCAAGAGGAGGGGCTGAGGAGCTGTTTTTT.